The clone carrying this T cell receptor beta chain has at least ten counts. The time point: sample taken at primary tumor resection. Tumor, nontumor lung or frozen PBMC supplied whole RNA that was sequenced unsorted. On each TCR cDNA molecule, a unique molecular identifier was present. TCRdb re-analysed the 5' RACE reads in MiXCR, keeping a single row per CDR3 protein. The sample lists tens of thousands of distinct CDR3 sequences; approximately 8.2% were seen once. This entry belongs to a study of spatial heterogeneity in lung cancer. In the study overall: A unique TCR and UMI combination showed up more than ten times in raw reads, on average.

Germline V lookup: CDR1 MNHEY, CDR2 SVGEGT. Deletions cut 4 bases from V and 6 bases from J, with 8 bases between. The CDR3 contains 12 residues. The source was PBMCs, collected at surgery. The receptor was derived from a male donor with early-stage non-small cell lung cancer. This sequence joins TRBV6-2 or TRBV6-3 and TRBJ2-3; tentatively, D is TRBD1 (6 bases). The CDR3 here is CASSSQGDTQYF. The DNA for the CDR3 is TGTGCCAGCAGTTCGCAGGGGGATACGCAGTATTTT.